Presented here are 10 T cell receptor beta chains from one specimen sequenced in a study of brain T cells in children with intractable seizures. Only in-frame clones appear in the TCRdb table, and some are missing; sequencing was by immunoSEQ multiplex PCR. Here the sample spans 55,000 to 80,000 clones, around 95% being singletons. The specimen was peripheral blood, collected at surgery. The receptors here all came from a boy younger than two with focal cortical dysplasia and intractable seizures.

CDR3 amino acids: CASSQAGLDSNQPQHF. The CDR3 DNA follows: TGCGCCAGCAGCCAAGCCGGGCTGGATAGCAATCAGCCCCAGCATTTT. J is TRBJ1-5 and V is TRBV4-1, with no clear D. V was pared by 1 base and J by 0 bases, with 10 bases between. The CDR3 totals 16 residues. Germline loops: CDR1 MGHRA, CDR2 YSYEKL.

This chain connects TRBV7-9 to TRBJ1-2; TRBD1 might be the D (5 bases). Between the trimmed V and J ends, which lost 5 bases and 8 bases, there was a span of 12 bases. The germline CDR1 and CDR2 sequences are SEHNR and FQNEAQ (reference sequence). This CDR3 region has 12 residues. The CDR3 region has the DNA TGTGCCAGCAGCCAGGGAGGGTTCGGCTACACCTTC. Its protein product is CASSQGGFGYTF.

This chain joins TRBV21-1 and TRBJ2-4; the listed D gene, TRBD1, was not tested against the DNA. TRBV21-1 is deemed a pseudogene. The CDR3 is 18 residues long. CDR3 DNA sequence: TGTGCCAGCAAACCTGGGACAGGGGGCCCTTTAGCCAAAAACATTCAGTACTTC. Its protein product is CASKPGTGGPLAKNIQYF.

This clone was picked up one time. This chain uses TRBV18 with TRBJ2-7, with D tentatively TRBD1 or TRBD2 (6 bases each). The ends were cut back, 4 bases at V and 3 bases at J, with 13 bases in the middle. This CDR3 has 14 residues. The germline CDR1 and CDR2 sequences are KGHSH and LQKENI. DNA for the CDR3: TGTGCCAGCTCACGGCGGGACACGCTCTACGAGCAGTACTTC. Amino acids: CASSRRDTLYEQYF.

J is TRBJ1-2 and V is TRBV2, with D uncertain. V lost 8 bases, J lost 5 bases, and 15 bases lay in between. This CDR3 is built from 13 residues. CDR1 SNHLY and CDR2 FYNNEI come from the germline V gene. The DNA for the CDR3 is TGTGCCAGCCGATTGACGGCGGGGTATGGCTACACCTTC. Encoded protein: CASRLTAGYGYTF.

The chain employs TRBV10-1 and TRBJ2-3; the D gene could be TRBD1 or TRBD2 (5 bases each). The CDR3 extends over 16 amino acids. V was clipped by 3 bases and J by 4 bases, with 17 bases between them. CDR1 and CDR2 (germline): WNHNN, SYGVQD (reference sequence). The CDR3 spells CASSEGVLGVADTQYF. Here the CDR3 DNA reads TGCGCCAGCAGTGAAGGTGTACTGGGGGTGGCAGATACGCAGTATTTT.

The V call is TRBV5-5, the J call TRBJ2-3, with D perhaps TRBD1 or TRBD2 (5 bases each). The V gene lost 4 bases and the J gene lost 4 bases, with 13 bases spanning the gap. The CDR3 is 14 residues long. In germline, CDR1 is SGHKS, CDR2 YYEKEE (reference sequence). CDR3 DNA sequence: TGTGCCAGCAGCCTTAGGGACCGTTCAGATACGCAGTATTTT. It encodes CASSLRDRSDTQYF.

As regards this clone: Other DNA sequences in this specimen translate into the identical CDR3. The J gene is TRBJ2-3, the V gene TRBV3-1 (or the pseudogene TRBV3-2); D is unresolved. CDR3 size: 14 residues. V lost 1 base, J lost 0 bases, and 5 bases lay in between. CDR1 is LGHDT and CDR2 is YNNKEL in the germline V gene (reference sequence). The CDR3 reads CASSQAGSTDTQYF. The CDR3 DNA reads TGTGCCAGCAGCCAAGCAGGCAGCACAGATACGCAGTATTTT.

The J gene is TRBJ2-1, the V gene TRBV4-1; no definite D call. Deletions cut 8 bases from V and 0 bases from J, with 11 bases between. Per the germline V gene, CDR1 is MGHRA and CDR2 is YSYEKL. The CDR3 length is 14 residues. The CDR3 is CASALRGSYNEQFF. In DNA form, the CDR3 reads TGCGCCAGCGCGTTGCGAGGCTCCTACAATGAGCAGTTCTTC.

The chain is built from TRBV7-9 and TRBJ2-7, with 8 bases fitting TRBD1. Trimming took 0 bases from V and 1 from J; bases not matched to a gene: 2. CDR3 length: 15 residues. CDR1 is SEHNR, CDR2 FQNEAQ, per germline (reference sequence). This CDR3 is CASSLAGTGSYEQYF. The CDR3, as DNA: TGTGCCAGCAGCTTAGCCGGGACAGGTTCCTACGAGCAGTACTTC.